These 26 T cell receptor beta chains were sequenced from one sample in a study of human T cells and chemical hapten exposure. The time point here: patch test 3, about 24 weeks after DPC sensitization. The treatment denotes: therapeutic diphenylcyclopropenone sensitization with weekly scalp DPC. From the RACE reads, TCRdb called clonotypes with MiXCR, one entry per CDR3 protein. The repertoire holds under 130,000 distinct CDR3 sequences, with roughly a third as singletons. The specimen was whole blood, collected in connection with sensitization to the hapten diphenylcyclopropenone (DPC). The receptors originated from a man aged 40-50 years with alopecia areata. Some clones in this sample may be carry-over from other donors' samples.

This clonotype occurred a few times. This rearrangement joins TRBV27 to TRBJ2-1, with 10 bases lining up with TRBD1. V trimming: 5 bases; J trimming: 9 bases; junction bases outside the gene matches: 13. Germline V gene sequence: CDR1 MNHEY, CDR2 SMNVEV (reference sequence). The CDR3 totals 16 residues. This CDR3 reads CASSPPDRGLFVEQFF. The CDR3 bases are TGTGCCAGCAGTCCCCCCGACAGGGGGCTTTTCGTTGAGCAGTTCTTC.

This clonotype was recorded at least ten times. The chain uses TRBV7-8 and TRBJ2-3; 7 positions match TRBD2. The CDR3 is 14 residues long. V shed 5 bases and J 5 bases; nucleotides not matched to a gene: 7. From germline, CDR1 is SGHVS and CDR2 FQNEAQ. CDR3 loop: CASSRTRVGDTQYF. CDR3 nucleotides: TGTGCCAGCAGCCGGACTAGAGTTGGAGATACGCAGTATTTT.

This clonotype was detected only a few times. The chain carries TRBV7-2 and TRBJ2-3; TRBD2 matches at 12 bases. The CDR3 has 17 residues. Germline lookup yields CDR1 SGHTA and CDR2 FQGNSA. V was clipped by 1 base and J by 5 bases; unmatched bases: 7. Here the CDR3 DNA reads TGTGCCAGCAGCTTAGAACTAGCGGGAGGCGGGGGAGATACGCAGTATTTT. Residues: CASSLELAGGGGDTQYF.

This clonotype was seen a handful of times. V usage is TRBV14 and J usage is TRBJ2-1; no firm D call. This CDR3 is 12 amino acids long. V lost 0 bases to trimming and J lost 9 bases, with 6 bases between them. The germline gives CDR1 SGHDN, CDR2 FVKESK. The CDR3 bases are TGTGCCAGCAGCCAAGAGATAGGTGAGCAGTTCTTC. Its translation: CASSQEIGEQFF.

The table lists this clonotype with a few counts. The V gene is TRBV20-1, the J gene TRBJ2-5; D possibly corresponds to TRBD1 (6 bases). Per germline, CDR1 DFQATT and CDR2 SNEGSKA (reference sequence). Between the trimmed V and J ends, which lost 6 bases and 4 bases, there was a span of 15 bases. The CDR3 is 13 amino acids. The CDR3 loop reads CSAKQGVRETQYF. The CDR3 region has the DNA TGCAGTGCCAAACAGGGTGTCCGAGAGACCCAGTACTTC.

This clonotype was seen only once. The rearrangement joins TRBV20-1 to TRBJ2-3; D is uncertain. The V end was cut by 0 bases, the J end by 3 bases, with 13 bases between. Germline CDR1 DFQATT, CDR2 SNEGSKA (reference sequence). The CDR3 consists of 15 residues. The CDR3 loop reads CSARDSGKSTDTQYF. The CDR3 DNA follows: TGCAGTGCTAGAGATTCCGGAAAAAGTACAGATACGCAGTATTTT.

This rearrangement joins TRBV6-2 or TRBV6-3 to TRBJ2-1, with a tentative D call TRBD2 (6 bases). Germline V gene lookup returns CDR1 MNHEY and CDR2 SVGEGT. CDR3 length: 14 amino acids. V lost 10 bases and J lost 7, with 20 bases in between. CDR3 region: CAMSPTGVRNEQFF. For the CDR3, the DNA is TGTGCCATGAGTCCGACGGGAGTCCGTAATGAGCAGTTCTTC.

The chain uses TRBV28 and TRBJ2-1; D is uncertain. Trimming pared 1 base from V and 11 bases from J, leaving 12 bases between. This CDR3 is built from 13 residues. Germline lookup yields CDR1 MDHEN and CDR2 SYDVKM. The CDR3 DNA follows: TGTGCCAGCAGTTTATCTCTCGTGACTCAGCAGTTCTTC. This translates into CASSLSLVTQQFF.

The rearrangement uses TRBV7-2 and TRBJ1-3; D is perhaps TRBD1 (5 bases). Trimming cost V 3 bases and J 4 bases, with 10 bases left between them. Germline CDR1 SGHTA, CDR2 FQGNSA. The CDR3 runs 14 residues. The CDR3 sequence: CASSLVGRGNTIYF. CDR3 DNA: TGTGCCAGCAGCTTGGTGGGACGGGGAAACACCATATATTTT.

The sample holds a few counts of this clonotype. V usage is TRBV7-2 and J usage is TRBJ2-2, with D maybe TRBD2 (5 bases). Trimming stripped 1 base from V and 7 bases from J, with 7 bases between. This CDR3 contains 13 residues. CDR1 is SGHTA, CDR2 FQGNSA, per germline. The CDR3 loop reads CASSLVGVGELFF. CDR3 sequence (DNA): TGTGCCAGCAGCTTAGTCGGGGTCGGGGAGCTGTTTTTT.

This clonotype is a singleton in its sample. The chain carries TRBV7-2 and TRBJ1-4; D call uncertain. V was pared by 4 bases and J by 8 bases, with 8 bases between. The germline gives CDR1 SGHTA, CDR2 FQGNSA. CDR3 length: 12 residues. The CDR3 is CASSSWAEKLFF. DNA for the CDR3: TGTGCCAGCAGCTCATGGGCCGAAAAACTGTTTTTT.

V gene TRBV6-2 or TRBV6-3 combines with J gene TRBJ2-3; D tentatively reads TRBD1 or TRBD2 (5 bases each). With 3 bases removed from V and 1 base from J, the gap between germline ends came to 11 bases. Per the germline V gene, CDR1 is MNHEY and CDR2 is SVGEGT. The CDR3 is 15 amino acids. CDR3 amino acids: CASSYEGPGTDTQYF. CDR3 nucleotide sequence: TGTGCCAGCAGTTATGAGGGGCCCGGCACAGATACGCAGTATTTT.

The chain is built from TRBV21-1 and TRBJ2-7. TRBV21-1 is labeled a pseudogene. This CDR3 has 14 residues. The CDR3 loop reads CASSKGETLYEQYV. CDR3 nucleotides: TGTGCCAGCAGCAAAGGCGAAACTCTGTACGAGCAGTACGTC.

CDR3 sequence: CASSYGPRGAENSPLHF. For the CDR3, the DNA is TGTGCCAGCAGTTACGGTCCTCGGGGTGCGGAGAATTCACCCCTCCACTTT. The chain joins TRBV6-5 to TRBJ1-6; no clear D gene. V gave up 2 bases and J gave up 7 bases, with 18 bases separating them. Germline CDR1 is MNHEY and CDR2 is SVGAGI. The CDR3 length is 17 residues.

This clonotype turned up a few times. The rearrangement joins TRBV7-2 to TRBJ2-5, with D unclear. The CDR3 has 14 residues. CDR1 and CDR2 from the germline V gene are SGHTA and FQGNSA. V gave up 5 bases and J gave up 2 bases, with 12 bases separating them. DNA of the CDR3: TGTGCCAGCAGCCATCGTGCCACTCAAGAGACCCAGTACTTC. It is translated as CASSHRATQETQYF. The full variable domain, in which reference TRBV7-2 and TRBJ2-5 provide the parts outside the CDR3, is GAGVSQSPSNKVTEKGKDVELRCDPISGHTALYWYRQSLGQGLEFLIYFQGNSAPDKSGLPSDRFSAERTGGSVSTLTIQRTQQEDSAVYLCASSHRATQETQYFGPGTRLLVL.

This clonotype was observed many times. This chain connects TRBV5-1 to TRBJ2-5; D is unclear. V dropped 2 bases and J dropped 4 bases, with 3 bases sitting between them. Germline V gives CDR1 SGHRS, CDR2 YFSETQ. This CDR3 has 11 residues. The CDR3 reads CASSFSETQYF. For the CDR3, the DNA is TGCGCCAGCAGCTTCTCAGAGACCCAGTACTTC.

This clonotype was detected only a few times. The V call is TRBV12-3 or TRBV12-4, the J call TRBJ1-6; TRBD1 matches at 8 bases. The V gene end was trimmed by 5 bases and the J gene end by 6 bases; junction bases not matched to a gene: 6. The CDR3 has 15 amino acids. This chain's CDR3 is CASSPETGVNSPLHF. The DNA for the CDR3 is TGTGCCAGCAGTCCCGAGACAGGGGTTAATTCACCCCTCCACTTT.

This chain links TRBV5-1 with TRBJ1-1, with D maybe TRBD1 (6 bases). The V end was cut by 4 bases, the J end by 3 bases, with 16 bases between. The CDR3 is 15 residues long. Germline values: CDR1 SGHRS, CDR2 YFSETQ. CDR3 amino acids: CASSGRDTLDTEAFF. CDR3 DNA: TGCGCCAGCAGCGGACGGGACACTCTGGACACTGAAGCTTTCTTT. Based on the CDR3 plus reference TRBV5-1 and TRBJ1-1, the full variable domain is KAGVTQTPRYLIKTRGQQVTLSCSPISGHRSVSWYQQTPGQGLQFLFEYFSETQRNKGNFPGRFSGRQFSNSRSEMNVSTLELGDSALYLCASSGRDTLDTEAFFGQGTRLTVV.

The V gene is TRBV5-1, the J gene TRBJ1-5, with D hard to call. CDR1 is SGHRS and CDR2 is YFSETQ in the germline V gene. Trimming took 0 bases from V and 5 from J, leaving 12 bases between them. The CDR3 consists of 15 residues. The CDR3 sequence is CASSLEPAGDQPQHF. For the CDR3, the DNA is TGCGCCAGCAGCTTGGAGCCAGCGGGAGATCAGCCCCAGCATTTT.

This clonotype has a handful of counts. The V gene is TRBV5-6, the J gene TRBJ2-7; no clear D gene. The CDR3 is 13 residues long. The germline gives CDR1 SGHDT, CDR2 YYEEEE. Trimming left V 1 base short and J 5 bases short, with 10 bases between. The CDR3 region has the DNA TGTGCCAGCAGCTTGATCTCTCTCCACGAGCAGTACGTC. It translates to CASSLISLHEQYV.

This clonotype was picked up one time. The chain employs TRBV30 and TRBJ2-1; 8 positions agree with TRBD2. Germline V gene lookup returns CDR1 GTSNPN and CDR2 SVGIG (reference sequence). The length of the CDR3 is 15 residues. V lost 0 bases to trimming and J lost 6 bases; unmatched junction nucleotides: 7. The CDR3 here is CAWSVSAGLANEQFF. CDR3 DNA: TGTGCCTGGAGTGTATCTGCCGGACTAGCCAATGAGCAGTTCTTC.

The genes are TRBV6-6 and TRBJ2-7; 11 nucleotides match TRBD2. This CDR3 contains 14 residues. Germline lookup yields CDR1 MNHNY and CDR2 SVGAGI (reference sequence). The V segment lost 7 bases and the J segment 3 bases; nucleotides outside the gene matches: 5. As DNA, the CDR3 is TGTGCCAGCACCGTAGCGGGAGGGCGCTACGAGCAGTACGTC. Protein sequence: CASTVAGGRYEQYV.

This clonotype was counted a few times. Here the CDR3 DNA reads TGTGCCAGCTCACCACCGGGCCAAATCACCGGGGAGCTGTTTTTT. The encoded protein is CASSPPGQITGELFF. This sequence joins TRBV18 and TRBJ2-2; D not resolved. Germline assignment: CDR1 KGHSH and CDR2 LQKENI. With 0 bases removed from V and 4 bases from J, the gap between germline ends came to 9 bases. This CDR3 contains 15 residues.

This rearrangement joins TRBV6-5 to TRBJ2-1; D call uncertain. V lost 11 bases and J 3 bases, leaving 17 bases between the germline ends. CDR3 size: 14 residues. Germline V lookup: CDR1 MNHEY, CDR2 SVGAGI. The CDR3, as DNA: TGTGCCCCGGCGGCATTAGCCAACTACAATGAGCAGTTCTTC. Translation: CAPAALANYNEQFF.

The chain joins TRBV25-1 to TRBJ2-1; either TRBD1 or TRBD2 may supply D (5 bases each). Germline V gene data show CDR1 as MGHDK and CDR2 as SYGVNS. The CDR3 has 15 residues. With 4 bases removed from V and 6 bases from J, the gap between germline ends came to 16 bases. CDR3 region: CASSARDRTFNEQFF. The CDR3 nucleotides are TGTGCCAGCAGTGCAAGGGACCGCACCTTCAATGAGCAGTTCTTC.

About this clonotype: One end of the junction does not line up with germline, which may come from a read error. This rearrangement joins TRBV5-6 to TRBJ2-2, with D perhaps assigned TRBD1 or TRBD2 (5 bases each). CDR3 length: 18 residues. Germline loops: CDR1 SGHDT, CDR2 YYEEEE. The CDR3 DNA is TGTGCCAGCAGCTTGGATAGACGGACCGGACGGGGCACCAGGGAGCTGTTTTTT. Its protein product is CASSLDRRTGRGTRELFF.